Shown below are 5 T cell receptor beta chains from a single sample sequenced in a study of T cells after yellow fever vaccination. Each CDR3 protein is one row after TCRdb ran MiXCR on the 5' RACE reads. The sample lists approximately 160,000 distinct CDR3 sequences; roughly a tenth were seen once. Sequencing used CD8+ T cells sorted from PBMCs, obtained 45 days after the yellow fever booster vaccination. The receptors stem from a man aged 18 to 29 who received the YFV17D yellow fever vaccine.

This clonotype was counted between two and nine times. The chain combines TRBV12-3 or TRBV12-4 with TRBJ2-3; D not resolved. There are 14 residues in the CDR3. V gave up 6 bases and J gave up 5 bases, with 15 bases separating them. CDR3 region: CASSSDPEVDTQYF. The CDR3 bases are TGTGCCAGCAGCTCTGACCCCGAGGTAGATACGCAGTATTTT.

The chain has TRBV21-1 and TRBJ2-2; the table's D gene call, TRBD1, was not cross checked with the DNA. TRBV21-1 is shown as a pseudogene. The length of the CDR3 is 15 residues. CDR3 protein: CASSKVPGRAGELFF. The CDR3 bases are TGTGCCAGCAGCAAAGTCCCAGGGCGGGCCGGGGAGCTGTTTTTT.

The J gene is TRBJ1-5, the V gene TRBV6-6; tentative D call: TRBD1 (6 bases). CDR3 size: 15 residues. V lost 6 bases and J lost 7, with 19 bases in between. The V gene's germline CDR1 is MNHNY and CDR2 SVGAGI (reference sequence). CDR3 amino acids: CASSPSGATRQPQHF. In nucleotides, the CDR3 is TGTGCCAGCAGCCCATCGGGGGCTACCCGCCAGCCCCAGCATTTT.

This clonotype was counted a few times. CDR3 region: CASSQAAPGGLYHTGELFF. CDR3 nucleotide sequence: TGCGCCAGCAGCCAAGCGGCGCCAGGGGGACTTTACCACACCGGGGAGCTGTTTTTT. The chain joins TRBV4-1 to TRBJ2-2; weak D call: TRBD1 (7 bases). Germline CDR1 MGHRA, CDR2 YSYEKL. The CDR3 spans 19 residues. Trimming took 1 base from V and 3 from J, leaving 21 bases between them.

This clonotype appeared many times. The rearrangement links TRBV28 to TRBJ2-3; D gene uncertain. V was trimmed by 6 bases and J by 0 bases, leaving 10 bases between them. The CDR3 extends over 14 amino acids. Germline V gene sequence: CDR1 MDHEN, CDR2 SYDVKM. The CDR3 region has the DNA TGTGCCAGCAGCCCGGAGAGTAGCACAGATACGCAGTATTTT. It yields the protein CASSPESSTDTQYF.